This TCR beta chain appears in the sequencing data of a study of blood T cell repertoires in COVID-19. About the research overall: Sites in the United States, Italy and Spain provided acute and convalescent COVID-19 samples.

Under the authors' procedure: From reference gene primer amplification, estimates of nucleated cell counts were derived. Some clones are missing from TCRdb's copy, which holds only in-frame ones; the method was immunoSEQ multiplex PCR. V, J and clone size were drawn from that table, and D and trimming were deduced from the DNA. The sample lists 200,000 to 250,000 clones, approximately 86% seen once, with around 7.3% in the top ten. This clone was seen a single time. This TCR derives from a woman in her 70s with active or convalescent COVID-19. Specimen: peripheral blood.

The CDR3 sequence is CASSQRLGTEAFF. The CDR3 nucleotides read TGTGCCAGCAGCCAAAGACTTGGTACTGAAGCTTTCTTT. The genes are TRBV3-1 (or the pseudogene TRBV3-2) and TRBJ1-1, with D hard to call. Germline V gene lookup returns CDR1 LGHDT and CDR2 YNNKEL (reference sequence). Trimming removed 2 bases from V and 5 bases from J, with 9 bases in between. The CDR3 runs to 13 residues.